Below are 6 T cell receptor beta chains sequenced from a single sample in a study of T cells in Graves' hyperthyroidism and ophthalmopathy. TCR beta CDR3 sequences were amplified from RNA transcripts. The HTBI primer set drove a first-round RT-PCR of the TCR CDR3. MiXCR, run by TCRdb on the multiplex PCR reads, gives a single entry per CDR3 protein. The profile shows 490,000 or so distinct CDR3 sequences, just under 20% of them singletons. Sequencing was carried out using blood. The source of these receptors is a man aged 40-49 years with Graves' ophthalmopathy.

In its sample, this clonotype was seen a few times. The genes are TRBV15 and TRBJ1-1; possibly TRBD1 for D (6 bases). V was shortened by 2 bases and J by 8 bases, with 18 bases between the two germline ends. CDR1 and CDR2 from the germline V gene are LNHNV and YYDKDF (reference sequence). The length of the CDR3 is 15 residues. The CDR3 spells CATSRQTLQGAEAFF. DNA of the CDR3: TGTGCCACCAGCAGACAGACACTACAGGGAGCCGAAGCTTTCTTT.

This clonotype occurred a few times. The chain employs TRBV19 and TRBJ1-6, with D maybe TRBD1 (5 bases). This CDR3 comprises 16 residues. Trimming took 6 bases from V and 5 from J, leaving 17 bases between them. Germline values: CDR1 LNHDA, CDR2 SQIVND (reference sequence). CDR3 residues: CASSTGHSGHNSPLHF. CDR3 sequence (DNA): TGTGCCAGTAGCACTGGACACTCCGGCCATAATTCACCCCTCCACTTT.

Only a few counts were recorded for this clonotype. V usage is TRBV7-8 and J usage is TRBJ1-4, with TRBD1 matching 7 bases. The length of the CDR3 is 18 residues. The V segment lost 3 bases and the J segment 5 bases; nucleotides outside the gene matches: 15. Germline lookup yields CDR1 SGHVS and CDR2 FQNEAQ. The CDR3 loop reads CASSFLGGDLTGNEKLFF. DNA for the CDR3: TGTGCCAGCAGCTTCCTGGGCGGGGATCTGACAGGGAATGAAAAACTGTTTTTT.

In its sample, this clonotype was seen many times. The rearrangement joins TRBV7-9 to TRBJ2-3; D possibly uses TRBD1 or TRBD2 (5 bases each). CDR1 and CDR2 (germline): SEHNR, FQNEAQ (reference sequence). This CDR3 is built from 13 residues. V lost 5 bases and J 8 bases, leaving 14 bases between the germline ends. The CDR3 is CASSEPGRGTQYF. The CDR3 nucleotides are TGTGCCAGCAGCGAACCAGGGAGAGGTACGCAGTATTTT.

This clonotype has a handful of counts. This sequence joins TRBV7-9 and TRBJ2-2, with TRBD2 matching over 10 bases. The CDR3 has 18 amino acids. V shed 5 bases, J shed 0 bases, and the junction held 9 bases outside the gene matches. Per the germline V gene, CDR1 is SEHNR and CDR2 is FQNEAQ (reference sequence). CDR3 sequence: CASSAPPGLAPNTGELFF. In DNA, the CDR3 is TGTGCCAGCAGCGCCCCCCCGGGACTAGCGCCGAACACCGGGGAGCTGTTTTTT. Together with reference TRBV7-9 and TRBJ2-2, the CDR3 gives the full variable domain: DTGVSQNPRHKITKRGQNVTFRCDPISEHNRLYWYRQTLGQGPEFLTYFQNEAQLEKSRLLSDRFSAERPKGSFSTLEIQRTEQGDSAMYLCASSAPPGLAPNTGELFFGEGSRLTVL.

This clonotype appeared many times. V is TRBV7-2 and J is TRBJ1-2, with TRBD1 identical over 7 bases. Germline values: CDR1 SGHTA, CDR2 FQGNSA. CDR3 length equals 14 residues. Unmatched junction bases numbered 11, after V lost 5 bases and J lost 8 bases. The CDR3 region has the DNA TGTGCCAGCAGCAGCACCCAGGGGGAGGGGGGCTACACCTTC. It translates to CASSSTQGEGGYTF.